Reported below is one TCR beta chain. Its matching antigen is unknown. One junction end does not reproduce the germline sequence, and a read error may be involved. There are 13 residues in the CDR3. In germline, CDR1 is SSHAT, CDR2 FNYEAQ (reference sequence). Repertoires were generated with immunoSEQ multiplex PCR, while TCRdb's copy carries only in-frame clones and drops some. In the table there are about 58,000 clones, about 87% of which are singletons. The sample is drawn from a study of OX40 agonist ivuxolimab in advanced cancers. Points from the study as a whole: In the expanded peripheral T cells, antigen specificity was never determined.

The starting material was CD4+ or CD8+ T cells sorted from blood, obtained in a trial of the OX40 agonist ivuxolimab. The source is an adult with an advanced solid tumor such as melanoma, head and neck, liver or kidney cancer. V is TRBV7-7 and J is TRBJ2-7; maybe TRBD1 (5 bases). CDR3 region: CASSPAGPDEQYF. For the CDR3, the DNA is TGTGCTAGCAGCCCCGCAGGGCCGGACGAGCAGTACTTC.